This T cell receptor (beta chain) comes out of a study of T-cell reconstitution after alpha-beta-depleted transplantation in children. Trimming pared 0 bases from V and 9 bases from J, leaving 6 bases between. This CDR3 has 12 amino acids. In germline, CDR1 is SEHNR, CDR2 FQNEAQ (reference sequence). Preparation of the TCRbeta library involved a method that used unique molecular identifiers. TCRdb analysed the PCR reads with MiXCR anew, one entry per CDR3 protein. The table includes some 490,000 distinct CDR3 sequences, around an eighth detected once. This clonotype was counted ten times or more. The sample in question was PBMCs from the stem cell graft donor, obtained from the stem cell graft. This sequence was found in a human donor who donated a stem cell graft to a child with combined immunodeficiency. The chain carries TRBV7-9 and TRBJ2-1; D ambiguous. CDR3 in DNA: TGTGCCAGCAGCTTAGCGCCGAGTGAGCAGTTCTTC. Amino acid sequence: CASSLAPSEQFF.